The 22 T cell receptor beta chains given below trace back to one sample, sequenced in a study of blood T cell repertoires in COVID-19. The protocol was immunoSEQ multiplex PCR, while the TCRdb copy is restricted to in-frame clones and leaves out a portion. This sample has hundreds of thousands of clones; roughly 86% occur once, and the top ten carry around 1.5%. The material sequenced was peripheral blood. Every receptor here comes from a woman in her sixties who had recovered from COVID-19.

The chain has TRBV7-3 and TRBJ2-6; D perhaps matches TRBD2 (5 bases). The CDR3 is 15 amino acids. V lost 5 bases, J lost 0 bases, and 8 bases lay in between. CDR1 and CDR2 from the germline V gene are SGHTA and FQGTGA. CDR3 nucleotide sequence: TGTGCCAGCAGCCCGGGGTACTCTGGGGCCAACGTCCTGACTTTC. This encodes CASSPGYSGANVLTF.

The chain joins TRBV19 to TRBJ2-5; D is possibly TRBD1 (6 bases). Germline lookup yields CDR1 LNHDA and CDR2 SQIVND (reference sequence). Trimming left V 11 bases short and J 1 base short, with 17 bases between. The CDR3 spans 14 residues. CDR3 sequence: CASGRGLLQETQYF. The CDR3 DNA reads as TGTGCCTCGGGCAGGGGATTACTCCAAGAGACCCAGTACTTC.

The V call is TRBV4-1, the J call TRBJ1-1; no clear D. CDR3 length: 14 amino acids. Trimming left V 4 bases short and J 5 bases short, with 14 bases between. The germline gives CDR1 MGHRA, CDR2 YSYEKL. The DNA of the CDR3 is TGCGCCAGCAGCCTCCGGCGGGGAGGAACTGAAGCTTTCTTT. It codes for CASSLRRGGTEAFF.

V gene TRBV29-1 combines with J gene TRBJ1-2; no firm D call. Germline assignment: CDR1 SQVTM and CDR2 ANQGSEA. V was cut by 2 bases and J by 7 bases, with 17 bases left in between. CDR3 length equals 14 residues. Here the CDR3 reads CSVEPSPERPGYTF. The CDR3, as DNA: TGCAGCGTTGAACCGAGTCCCGAGCGTCCTGGCTACACCTTC.

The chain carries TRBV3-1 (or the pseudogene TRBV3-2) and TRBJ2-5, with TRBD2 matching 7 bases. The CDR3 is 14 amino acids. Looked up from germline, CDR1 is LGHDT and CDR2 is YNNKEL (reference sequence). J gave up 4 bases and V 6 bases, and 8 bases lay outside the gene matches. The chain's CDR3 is CASRSGLVSETQYF. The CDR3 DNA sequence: TGTGCCAGCAGAAGCGGACTAGTTTCAGAGACCCAGTACTTC.

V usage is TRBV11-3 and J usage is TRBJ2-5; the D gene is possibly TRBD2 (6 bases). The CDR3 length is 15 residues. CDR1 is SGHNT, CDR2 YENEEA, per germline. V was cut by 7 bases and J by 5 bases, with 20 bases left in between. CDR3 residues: CASNTRRGGWETQYF. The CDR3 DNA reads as TGTGCCAGCAACACCAGGAGGGGCGGCTGGGAGACCCAGTACTTC.

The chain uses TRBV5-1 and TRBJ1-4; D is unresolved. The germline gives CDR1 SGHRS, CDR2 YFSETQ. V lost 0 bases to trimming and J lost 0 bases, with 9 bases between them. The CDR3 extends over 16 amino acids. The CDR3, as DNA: TGCGCCAGCAGCTTGGACCTACAGACAACTAATGAAAAACTGTTTTTT. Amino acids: CASSLDLQTTNEKLFF.

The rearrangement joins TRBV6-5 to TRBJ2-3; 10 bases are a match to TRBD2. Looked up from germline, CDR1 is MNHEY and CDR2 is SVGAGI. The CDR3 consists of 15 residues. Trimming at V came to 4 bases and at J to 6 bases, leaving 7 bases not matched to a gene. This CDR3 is CASSLQRGGRDTQYF. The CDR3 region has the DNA TGTGCCAGCAGTTTACAGCGGGGGGGCCGCGATACGCAGTATTTT.

CDR3 protein: CASSPQGSNQPQHF. The CDR3 DNA sequence: TGTGCCAGCAGTCCCCAGGGGAGCAATCAGCCCCAGCATTTT. The chain uses TRBV25-1 and TRBJ1-5; D is possibly TRBD1 (6 bases). In germline, CDR1 is MGHDK, CDR2 SYGVNS. The CDR3 is 14 amino acids. V was trimmed by 5 bases and J by 1 base, leaving 9 bases between them.

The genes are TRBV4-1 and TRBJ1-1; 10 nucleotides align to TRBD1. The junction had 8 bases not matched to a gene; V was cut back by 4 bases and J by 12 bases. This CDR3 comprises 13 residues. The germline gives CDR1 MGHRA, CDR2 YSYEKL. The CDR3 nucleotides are TGCGCCAGCAGCCGAACCGGGACAGGGGAGACTTTCTTT. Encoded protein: CASSRTGTGETFF.

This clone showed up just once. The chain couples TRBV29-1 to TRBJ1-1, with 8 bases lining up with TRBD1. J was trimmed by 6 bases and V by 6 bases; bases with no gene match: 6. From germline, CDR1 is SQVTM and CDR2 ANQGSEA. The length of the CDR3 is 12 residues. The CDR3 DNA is TGCAGCGTGGAACACAGGGGGTCTGAAGCTTTCTTT. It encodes CSVEHRGSEAFF.

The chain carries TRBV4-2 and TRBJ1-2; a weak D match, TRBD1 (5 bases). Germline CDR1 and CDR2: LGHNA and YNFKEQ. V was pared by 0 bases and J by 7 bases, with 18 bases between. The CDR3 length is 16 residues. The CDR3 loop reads CASSQDYSGIVGGYTF. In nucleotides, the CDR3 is TGTGCCAGCAGCCAAGATTATTCAGGGATTGTTGGTGGCTACACCTTC.

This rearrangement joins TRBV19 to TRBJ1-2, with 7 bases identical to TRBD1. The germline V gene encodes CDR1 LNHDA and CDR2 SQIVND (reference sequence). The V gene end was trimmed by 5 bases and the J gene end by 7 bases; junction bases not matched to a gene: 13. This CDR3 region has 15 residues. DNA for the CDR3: TGTGCCAGTAGTTCCCCCGACAGGGCAGCAACTGGCTACACCTTC. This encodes CASSSPDRAATGYTF.

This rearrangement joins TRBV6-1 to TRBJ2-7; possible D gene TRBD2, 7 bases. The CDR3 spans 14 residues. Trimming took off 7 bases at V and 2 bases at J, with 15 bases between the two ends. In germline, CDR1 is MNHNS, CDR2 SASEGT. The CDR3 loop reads CASTLEGGPYEQYF. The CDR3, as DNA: TGTGCCAGCACCCTCGAGGGGGGGCCCTACGAGCAGTACTTC.

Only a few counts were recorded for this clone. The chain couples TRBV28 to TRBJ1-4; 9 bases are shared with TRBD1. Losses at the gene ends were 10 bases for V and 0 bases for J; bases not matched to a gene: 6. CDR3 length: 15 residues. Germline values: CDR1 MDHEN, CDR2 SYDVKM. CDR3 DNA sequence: TGTGCCACCTTGGACAGGGGATCAACTAATGAAAAACTGTTTTTT. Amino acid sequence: CATLDRGSTNEKLFF.

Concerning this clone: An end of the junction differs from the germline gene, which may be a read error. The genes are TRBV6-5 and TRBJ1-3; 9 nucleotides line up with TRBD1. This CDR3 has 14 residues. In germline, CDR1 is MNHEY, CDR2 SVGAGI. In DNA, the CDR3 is TGTGCCAGCAGTCTCGGGACAGGGCCCCATTGGCGCCATTTT. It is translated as CASSLGTGPHWRHF.

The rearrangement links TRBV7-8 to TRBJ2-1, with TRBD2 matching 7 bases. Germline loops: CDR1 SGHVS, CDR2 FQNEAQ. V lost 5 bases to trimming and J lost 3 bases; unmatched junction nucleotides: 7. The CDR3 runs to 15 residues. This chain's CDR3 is CASSPPSGDYNEQFF. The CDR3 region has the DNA TGTGCCAGCAGCCCGCCCAGCGGGGACTACAATGAGCAGTTCTTC.

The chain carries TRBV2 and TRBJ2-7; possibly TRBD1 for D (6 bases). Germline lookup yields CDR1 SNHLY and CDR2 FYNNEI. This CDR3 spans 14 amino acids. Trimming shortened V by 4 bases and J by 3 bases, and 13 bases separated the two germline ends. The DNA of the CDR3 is TGTGCCAGCAGTGGACCCATCAGGGGCTACGAGCAGTACTTC. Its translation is CASSGPIRGYEQYF.

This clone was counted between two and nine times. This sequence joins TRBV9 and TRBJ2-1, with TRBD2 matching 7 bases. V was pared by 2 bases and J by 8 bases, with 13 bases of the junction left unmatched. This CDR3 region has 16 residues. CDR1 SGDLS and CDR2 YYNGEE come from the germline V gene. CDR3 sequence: CASSVGTPLGGYEQFF. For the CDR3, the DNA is TGTGCCAGCAGCGTGGGGACCCCCCTCGGGGGGTATGAGCAGTTCTTC.

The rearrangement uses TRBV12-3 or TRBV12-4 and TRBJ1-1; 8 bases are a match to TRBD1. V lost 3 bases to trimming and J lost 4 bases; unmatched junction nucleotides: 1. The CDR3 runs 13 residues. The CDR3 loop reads CASSFQGATEAFF. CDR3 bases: TGTGCCAGCAGTTTCCAGGGGGCCACTGAAGCTTTCTTT.

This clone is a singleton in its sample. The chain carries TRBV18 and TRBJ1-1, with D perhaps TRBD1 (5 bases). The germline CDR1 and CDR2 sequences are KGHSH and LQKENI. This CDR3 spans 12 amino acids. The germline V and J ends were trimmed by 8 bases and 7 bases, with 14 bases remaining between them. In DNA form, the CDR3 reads TGTGCCAGCCCACTCCTCCAGGGTGAAGCTTTCTTT. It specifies CASPLLQGEAFF.

The CDR3 bases are TGCGCCAGCAGCGTGACCGGGTCGAGCGGCTACAATGAGCAGTTCTTC. Translation: CASSVTGSSGYNEQFF. The chain combines TRBV5-1 with TRBJ2-1; possible D gene TRBD2, 5 bases. There are 16 residues in the CDR3. V lost 4 bases, J lost 3 bases, and 17 bases lay in between. The germline gives CDR1 SGHRS, CDR2 YFSETQ.